This T cell receptor beta chain was recorded in a study of OX40 agonist ivuxolimab in advanced cancers. Looking at the study overall: Patients were dosed intravenously with ivuxolimab at 0.01 to 10 mg/kg every 2 weeks. Three patients, one with hepatocellular carcinoma and two with cutaneous melanoma, achieved partial responses.

V was cut by 1 base and J by 0 bases, with 11 bases left in between. Germline loops: CDR1 SGHNT, CDR2 YYREEE (reference sequence). The CDR3 covers 16 residues. TCRdb's table, derived via immunoSEQ multiplex PCR, lists solely in-frame clones and lacks some. The repertoire has 45,000 to 50,000 clones, more than 80% of them found once; the top ten carry about an eighth. This clone was detected only once. Its antigen is unknown. Regarding the study as a whole: Expanded peripheral T-cell antigen specificity went undetermined. Circulating CD4+ and CD8+ T cells showed clonal expansion by week 6 at 0.1 to 3.0 mg/kg.

The sample in question was CD4+ or CD8+ T cells sorted from blood, obtained in a trial of the OX40 agonist ivuxolimab. The receptor's source is an adult with an advanced solid tumor such as melanoma, head and neck, liver or kidney cancer. The chain carries TRBV5-4 and TRBJ1-3; possible D gene TRBD1, 6 bases. The CDR3 protein is CASSLQGQGSGNTIYF. The CDR3 DNA follows: TGTGCCAGCAGCTTGCAGGGGCAAGGCTCTGGAAACACCATATATTTT.